This T cell receptor beta chain was retrieved from a study of T cell responses to AZD1222 COVID-19 vaccine (dated by TCRdb to the early 2020s). Background for the entire study: TCR sequencing covered 233 trial participants: 200 to 220 given two doses of AZD1222 and about 26 given two doses of MenACWY control vaccine. Trial participants were enrolled into age subgroups of 18-55, 56-69 and 70-plus years, which contained approximately 150, 28 and 58 TCR-sequenced participants, respectively. Results the study describes overall, beyond this receptor: No day 14 peak-response samples were available, so repertoires were characterized only after the peak T cell response. Vaccine-associated CD4 TCRs spanned the whole spike protein, with dominant responses in regions 160-218 and 743-854. Conclusions about previously exposed vaccinees are limited because only a handful of AZD1222 recipients were SARS-CoV-2 seropositive at baseline. In the small 56-69-year group, the increase in depth fell short of significance, most likely because of low power. Nearly half of unique spike-specific TCRs reportedly recognized epitopes outside regions mutated in the B.1.351 and B.1.1.7 variants. Participants were mostly white British, with more females than males. The authors suggested clonal diversity may have been underestimated. A significant rise in spike-specific TCR breadth and depth was observed after two AZD1222 doses relative to day 0 and relative to MenACWY recipients.

Note on this clone: Its antigen remains undetermined. Nothing much larger sits one base from this clone, and base qualities are not available.

The meaning of the sample's time point label: about 28 days (+/-7) after the second vaccine dose. AZD1222 recipients whose second dose came at about 4 weeks and those whose second dose came at about 12 weeks were combined into one group, since spike-specific TCR depth and breadth did not differ between the two schedules. Vaccinee samples came from UK trials COV001 and COV002, including a single-blind randomized controlled phase 2/3 trial of AZD1222 (ChAdOx1 nCoV-19) in healthy adults. For TCRbeta chain sequencing, PBMC samples from trial participants were taken at day 0 and at day 28 after the second dose. The CDR3 regions of human TCRbeta chains were analyzed by immunosequencing. The paper's data handling went like this. Repertoire TCRs were matched against a reference library of SARS-CoV-2-specific TCRs generated with the MIRA antigen-specificity platform. Breadth was defined as the fraction of unique TCRs that were SARS-CoV-2-associated, and depth was defined as the fraction of total T cells that were SARS-CoV-2-associated. Using the MIRA data, each spike-specific TCR was assigned both to the spike region to which the TCR was reactive and to a CD4 or CD8 class. Log10-transformed breadth and depth values were compared by one-way ANOVA with Sidak's multiple comparisons tests. The table comes from immuneACCESS by way of TCRdb, which keeps in-frame sequences with V and J called. Part of the clones is missing from these tables; in studies checked, under half for an unresolved V gene and the rest for unknown reasons. V, J and clone size are those of that table, while D and trimming were read from the DNA. The sample table shows 150,000 to 200,000 clones, and about 86% are seen once. Together, the top ten hold under 14% of the sample.

The CDR3, from cysteine to phenylalanine, totals 14 residues. Only CDR3 DNA remains: 42 bases, in frame from the first base. CDR1 and CDR2 are drawn from the germline V gene: SGHDN, FVKESK. The junction carries 10 bases between V and J, which are trimmed by 0 bases and 5 bases respectively. This TCR derives from an adult who received the AZD1222 COVID-19 vaccine. Sequences were derived from peripheral blood, sampled 28 days after the second AZD1222 dose. The V and J segments used are TRBV14 and TRBJ2-5; the D gene is unclear. CDR3 sequence: CASSQDLGMETQYF. The DNA sequence is as follows: TGTGCCAGCAGCCAAGATTTAGGGATGGAGACCCAGTACTTC.